Below, 18 T cell receptor beta chains from the same sample are listed, as sequenced in a study of T cell responses to AZD1222 COVID-19 vaccine. Using immunoSEQ multiplex PCR, the repertoire was profiled, and TCRdb retains in-frame clones only, with some absent. The repertoire holds about 98,000 clones, 88% seen once, with 10% in the top ten. The sample was peripheral blood, taken on day 0 of MenACWY control vaccination. These receptors all come from an adult in good health.

This clone has a handful of counts. The chain uses TRBV28 and TRBJ1-1; weak D call: TRBD1 (6 bases). CDR1 and CDR2 from the germline V gene are MDHEN and SYDVKM. V was cut by 2 bases and J by 0 bases, with 19 bases left in between. The CDR3 has 18 amino acids. The CDR3 DNA is TGTGCCAGCAGTTTAGGCGTGGGGGCAAACACTATGAACACTGAAGCTTTCTTT. Translated, it gives CASSLGVGANTMNTEAFF.

The rearrangement uses TRBV29-1 and TRBJ2-6, with D possibly matching TRBD1 (6 bases). The CDR3 consists of 16 residues. V was cut by 5 bases and J by 0 bases, with 14 bases left in between. The germline CDR1 and CDR2 sequences are SQVTM and ANQGSEA. In nucleotides, the CDR3 is TGCAGCGTTTCCCAGGGGTTGGGCTCTGGGGCCAACGTCCTGACTTTC. Protein sequence: CSVSQGLGSGANVLTF.

This sequence joins TRBV5-1 and TRBJ1-2; D is possibly TRBD1 (6 bases). Per the germline V gene, CDR1 is SGHRS and CDR2 is YFSETQ. V was cut by 0 bases and J by 4 bases, with 7 bases left in between. The CDR3 length is 13 residues. The CDR3 DNA reads TGCGCCAGCAGCTTGGAGGACAGCTATGGCTACACCTTC. Its protein is CASSLEDSYGYTF.

V and J are TRBV29-1 and TRBJ1-1, with D unresolved. V dropped 0 bases and J dropped 10 bases, with 9 bases sitting between them. Germline CDR1 SQVTM, CDR2 ANQGSEA. The CDR3 covers 11 residues. CDR3 coding DNA: TGCAGCGTTGAAGAAGGCCAGCTAGCTTTCTTT. It translates to CSVEEGQLAFF.

The chain employs TRBV19 and TRBJ1-2, with 10 bases matching TRBD1. Germline CDR1 is LNHDA and CDR2 is SQIVND (reference sequence). The length of the CDR3 is 15 residues. The V segment lost 4 bases and the J segment 6 bases; nucleotides outside the gene matches: 8. This CDR3 reads CASSNDRGLGNGYTF. CDR3 coding DNA: TGTGCCAGTAGTAATGACAGGGGGCTCGGAAATGGCTACACCTTC. The variable domain in full, completed from reference TRBV19 and TRBJ1-2, reads DGGITQSPKYLFRKEGQNVTLSCEQNLNHDAMYWYRQDPGQGLRLIYYSQIVNDFQKGDIAEGYSVSREKKESFPLTVTSAQKNPTAFYLCASSNDRGLGNGYTFGSGTRLTVV.

The chain recombines TRBV18 with TRBJ1-2, with TRBD1 identical over 7 bases. CDR3 length: 14 residues. Germline assignment: CDR1 KGHSH and CDR2 LQKENI. V shed 3 bases and J 8 bases; nucleotides not matched to a gene: 9. CDR3 nucleotides: TGTGCCAGCTCACCTCCCGGACAGGCCTGGGGCTACACCTTC. This sequence encodes CASSPPGQAWGYTF.

The genes are TRBV29-1 and TRBJ2-7, with 9 positions matching TRBD1. J lost 4 bases, V lost 4 bases, and 11 bases had no gene match. The CDR3 has 15 residues. Germline V lookup: CDR1 SQVTM, CDR2 ANQGSEA. The CDR3 loop is CSVVTGGSPSYEQYF. The DNA for the CDR3 is TGCAGCGTTGTAACAGGGGGCTCCCCTTCTTACGAGCAGTACTTC.

The chain combines TRBV7-2 with TRBJ1-2; D is ambiguous. The CDR3 consists of 12 residues. With 1 base removed from V and 3 bases from J, the gap between germline ends came to 3 bases. CDR1 and CDR2 (germline): SGHTA, FQGNSA. The CDR3 nucleotides are TGTGCCAGCAGCTTAGAACACTATGGCTACACCTTC. It specifies CASSLEHYGYTF. The full variable domain, in which reference TRBV7-2 and TRBJ1-2 provide the parts outside the CDR3, is GAGVSQSPSNKVTEKGKDVELRCDPISGHTALYWYRQSLGQGLEFLIYFQGNSAPDKSGLPSDRFSAERTGGSVSTLTIQRTQQEDSAVYLCASSLEHYGYTFGSGTRLTVV.

V gene TRBV4-1 combines with J gene TRBJ1-2, with D hard to call. The CDR3 loop spans 13 amino acids. Germline V CDR1 and CDR2: MGHRA, YSYEKL. V was clipped by 4 bases and J by 3 bases, with 9 bases between them. CDR3 residues: CASSLPGYYGYTF. DNA of the CDR3: TGCGCCAGCAGCCTTCCGGGATACTATGGCTACACCTTC.

This clone was found once. The V and J genes are TRBV18 and TRBJ2-5, with 8 nucleotides matching TRBD2. The germline gives CDR1 KGHSH, CDR2 LQKENI. Trimming removed 3 bases from V and 5 bases from J; junction bases left unmatched: 8. The length of the CDR3 is 15 residues. The CDR3 spells CASSPSGGGAETQYF. Written as DNA, the CDR3 is TGTGCCAGCTCACCCAGCGGGGGAGGCGCGGAGACCCAGTACTTC.

Remarks on this clone: An end of the junction does not agree with germline; a read error may underlie this. This chain connects TRBV13 to TRBJ1-1; possible D gene TRBD1, 6 bases. Looked up from germline, CDR1 is PRHDT and CDR2 is FYEKMQ (reference sequence). This CDR3 has 15 residues. DNA for the CDR3: TGTGCCAGCAGCCTAGGGGGAGGGATGACCCATGAAGCTTTCTTT. Translated, it gives CASSLGGGMTHEAFF.

The chain couples TRBV3-1 (or the pseudogene TRBV3-2) to TRBJ2-5; possibly TRBD2 for D (6 bases). Germline-derived CDR1 and CDR2 are LGHDT and YNNKEL (reference sequence). The CDR3 length is 13 residues. Trimming removed 1 base from V and 5 bases from J, with 8 bases in between. The CDR3 sequence is CASSQGGGETQYF. CDR3 sequence (DNA): TGTGCCAGCAGCCAAGGAGGAGGGGAGACCCAGTACTTC.

The chain uses TRBV30 and TRBJ1-5, with 12 bases fitting TRBD1. Per germline, CDR1 GTSNPN and CDR2 SVGIG (reference sequence). There are 17 residues in the CDR3. V shed 0 bases, J shed 3 bases, and the junction held 6 bases outside the gene matches. The CDR3 is CAWSVRGTGGTNQPQHF. CDR3 bases: TGTGCCTGGAGTGTACGGGGGACAGGGGGCACCAATCAGCCCCAGCATTTT.

The chain is built from TRBV2 and TRBJ2-3, with D possibly matching TRBD1 (6 bases). The CDR3 has 13 amino acids. Germline lookup yields CDR1 SNHLY and CDR2 FYNNEI. Trimming took off 8 bases at V and 2 bases at J, with 11 bases between the two ends. CDR3 amino acids: CASDRLFTDTQYF. In DNA, the CDR3 is TGTGCCAGCGACAGGTTATTCACAGATACGCAGTATTTT.

The rearrangement uses TRBV2 and TRBJ1-2; possibly TRBD1 for D (5 bases). From germline, CDR1 is SNHLY and CDR2 FYNNEI. Deletions cut 8 bases from V and 8 bases from J, with 21 bases between. The CDR3 is 14 amino acids. CDR3 protein: CASSSSSRVAGYTF. Written as DNA, the CDR3 is TGTGCCAGCTCGAGTAGTTCCAGGGTGGCGGGCTACACCTTC.

The CDR3 loop is CASRRTETNEKLFF. Here the CDR3 DNA reads TGTGCCAGCAGGCGGACGGAAACTAATGAAAAACTGTTTTTT. The chain couples TRBV2 to TRBJ1-4; no firm D call. Germline-derived CDR1 and CDR2 are SNHLY and FYNNEI. V lost 6 bases, J lost 1 base, and 9 bases lay in between. This CDR3 contains 14 residues. Using reference TRBV2 and TRBJ1-4 for the parts outside the CDR3, the full variable domain is EPEVTQTPSHQVTQMGQEVILRCVPISNHLYFYWYRQILGQKVEFLVSFYNNEISEKSEIFDDQFSVERPDGSNFTLKIRSTKLEDSAMYFCASRRTETNEKLFFGSGTQLSVL.

The genes are TRBV5-4 and TRBJ1-1; 9 nucleotides agree with TRBD1. Trimming removed 3 bases from V and 3 bases from J; junction bases left unmatched: 6. This CDR3 has 15 residues. The germline CDR1 and CDR2 sequences are SGHNT and YYREEE (reference sequence). The chain's CDR3 is CASSSQGARDTEAFF. CDR3 coding DNA: TGTGCCAGCAGCTCACAGGGGGCGCGGGACACTGAAGCTTTCTTT. The full variable domain, rest sourced from reference TRBV5-4 and TRBJ1-1, is ETGVTQSPTHLIKTRGQQVTLRCSSQSGHNTVSWYQQALGQGPQFIFQYYREEENGRGNFPPRFSGLQFPNYSSELNVNALELDDSALYLCASSSQGARDTEAFFGQGTRLTVV.

The chain joins TRBV9 to TRBJ2-2; D possibly corresponds to TRBD2 (6 bases). Germline V gene sequence: CDR1 SGDLS, CDR2 YYNGEE. This CDR3 has 17 amino acids. V lost 0 bases and J 8 bases, leaving 20 bases between the germline ends. DNA of the CDR3: TGTGCCAGCAGCGTAGAGATTATAGGGCTAGCGCGTGGGGAGCTGTTTTTT. It yields the protein CASSVEIIGLARGELFF.